Listed here is a single TCR beta chain. What it binds is not known. Deletions cut 1 base from V and 2 bases from J, with 6 bases between. The germline gives CDR1 SGHRS, CDR2 YFSETQ. The CDR3 loop spans 14 amino acids. The sample is drawn from a study of STAT3 mutations in large granular lymphocyte leukemia. Study details: Among longitudinally sequenced T-LGLL patients, roughly half had canonical activating STAT3 mutations detected. Study-wide results and caveats: At least one immunodominant TCR beta clonotype appeared in every T-cell large granular lymphocyte leukemia patient. Samples missed the first appearance of the clone. After therapy, about 35% of the 18 patients switched clonotypes, all new clones STAT3 wild type.

Sequenced by immunoSEQ multiplex PCR; TCRdb stores in-frame clones only, minus some. In the table there are 300 to 350 clones, around 36% of which are singletons. This sequence joins TRBV5-1 and TRBJ2-2, with D unresolved. The sequence was obtained from a man in his 60s with T-cell large granular lymphocyte leukemia. Some clones in this sample may be carry-over from other donors' samples. The sample consisted of peripheral blood mononuclear cells. The CDR3 loop is CASSLLGNTGELFF. The CDR3 DNA reads as TGCGCCAGCAGCTTGTTAGGAAACACCGGGGAGCTGTTTTTT.